A single sample is the source of the 20 T cell receptor beta chains below, sequenced in a study of T cells in Graves' hyperthyroidism and ophthalmopathy. RNA transcripts provided the source from which TCR beta CDR3 regions were amplified. Researchers ran a first-round RT-PCR on the TCR CDR3 using the HTBI primer set. MiXCR was run by TCRdb on the multiplex PCR reads, yielding one entry per CDR3 protein. Of hundreds of thousands of distinct CDR3 sequences detected, 15% to 20% appear once; the ten largest clones hold 40% to 50%. Input material: blood. All receptors derive from a man aged 40-50 years with Graves' ophthalmopathy.

This clonotype was detected a few times. The CDR3 sequence is CASLLDPYNEQFF. The CDR3 nucleotides are TGTGCCAGCCTCCTCGACCCCTACAATGAGCAGTTCTTC. The V and J genes are TRBV2 and TRBJ2-1, with D hard to call. Germline CDR1 reads SNHLY; CDR2 reads FYNNEI. V was shortened by 8 bases and J by 2 bases, with 10 bases between the two germline ends. The CDR3 loop spans 13 amino acids.

Concerning this clonotype itself: A read error may explain this, as a much larger clone is one base away. The rearrangement uses TRBV20-1 and TRBJ2-7, with a possible D match to TRBD1 (5 bases). There are 12 residues in the CDR3. In germline, CDR1 is DFQATT, CDR2 SNEGSKA (reference sequence). The DNA for the CDR3 is TGCGGTGCTAGAGTGACAGATCACGAGCAGTACTTC. As protein: CGARVTDHEQYF.

This clonotype was counted ten times or more. The gene calls are TRBV6-2 or TRBV6-3 and TRBJ2-7; no clear D gene. This CDR3 has 11 residues. Trimming cost V 7 bases and J 4 bases, with 8 bases left between them. Germline CDR1 reads MNHEY; CDR2 reads SVGEGT. CDR3 coding DNA: TGTGCCAGCAAAAACCTATACGAGCAGTACTTC. It encodes CASKNLYEQYF.

In this sample, this clonotype turned up many times. The rearrangement links TRBV12-3 or TRBV12-4 to TRBJ1-1; D is uncertain. The CDR3 is made up of 14 amino acids. With 5 bases removed from V and 2 bases from J, the gap between germline ends came to 12 bases. This CDR3 reads CASSSGTRNTEAFF. The DNA for the CDR3 is TGTGCCAGCAGTAGTGGTACACGTAACACTGAAGCTTTCTTT.

A few counts support this clonotype. V usage is TRBV28 and J usage is TRBJ1-2, with D tentatively TRBD1 (5 bases). Germline assignment: CDR1 MDHEN and CDR2 SYDVKM. The CDR3 has 16 amino acids. The V gene lost 5 bases and the J gene lost 4 bases, with 20 bases spanning the gap. DNA of the CDR3: TGTGCCAGCAGTCCAGGGACCACCACGGAGGGCTATGGCTACACCTTC. This encodes CASSPGTTTEGYGYTF.

A word on this clonotype: This may arise from a read error, as a much more abundant clone is one base away. This sequence joins TRBV2 and TRBJ2-7, with TRBD2 identical over 7 bases. Germline V gene sequence: CDR1 SNHLY, CDR2 FYNNEI. The CDR3 length is 15 residues. In DNA form, the CDR3 reads TGTGCCGGCAGTGATTGGGGGGGATACTCCTACGAGCAGTACTTC. Amino acids: CAGSDWGGYSYEQYF.

The rearrangement uses TRBV6-1 and TRBJ1-2; a possible D gene is TRBD1 (6 bases). The CDR3 contains 15 residues. Trimming cost V 7 bases and J 7 bases, with 22 bases left between them. CDR1 is MNHNS, CDR2 SASEGT, per germline. CDR3 nucleotides: TGTGCCAGCACGTCTCCTGGGGGCCGGAGGAGTGGCTACACCTTC. It is translated as CASTSPGGRRSGYTF.

This chain uses TRBV6-2 or TRBV6-3 with TRBJ2-1; 8 nucleotides agree with TRBD2. Germline trimming cut 7 bases from V and 6 bases from J; bases unmatched to any gene: 14. The CDR3 is 16 amino acids. Germline V gives CDR1 MNHEY, CDR2 SVGEGT. As DNA, the CDR3 is TGTGCCAGCACCCCCCGGGGGGGGGGTAAAAGCAATGAGCAGTTCTTC. This sequence encodes CASTPRGGGKSNEQFF.

This rearrangement joins TRBV19 to TRBJ2-1; 8 nucleotides line up with TRBD2. The germline CDR1 and CDR2 sequences are LNHDA and SQIVND (reference sequence). V gave up 4 bases and J gave up 7 bases; unmatched junction bases: 9. The CDR3 totals 15 residues. CDR3 bases: TGTGCCAGTAGTACGCGGGAGGAATGGGGGAATGAGCAGTTCTTC. Encoded protein: CASSTREEWGNEQFF.

The chain links TRBV25-1 to TRBJ1-2, with D possibly being TRBD1 (6 bases). Per germline, CDR1 MGHDK and CDR2 SYGVNS. The CDR3 contains 14 residues. The V and J ends lost 1 base and 4 bases respectively, with 10 bases between them. The CDR3 region is CASSESGGSYGYTF. CDR3 nucleotides: TGTGCCAGCAGTGAATCGGGGGGCAGCTATGGCTACACCTTC.

This clonotype has a handful of counts. The CDR3 coding sequence is TGCGCCAGCAGCCAACGGGCCCTGCTCCACGAGCAGTACTTC. Its translation: CASSQRALLHEQYF. This rearrangement joins TRBV4-1 to TRBJ2-7; D remains ambiguous. V was shortened by 2 bases and J by 5 bases, with 13 bases between the two germline ends. Germline CDR1 reads MGHRA; CDR2 reads YSYEKL. CDR3 length: 14 amino acids.

The V and J genes are TRBV6-1 and TRBJ1-2; D call uncertain. V was cut by 1 base and J by 5 bases, with 5 bases left in between. The V gene's germline CDR1 is MNHNS and CDR2 SASEGT. There are 12 residues in the CDR3. CDR3: CASSEGVYGYTF. CDR3 in DNA: TGTGCCAGCAGTGAAGGAGTATATGGCTACACCTTC.

This chain uses TRBV9 with TRBJ2-3; 8 nucleotides align to TRBD2. In germline, CDR1 is SGDLS, CDR2 YYNGEE. With 2 bases clipped from V and 5 bases from J, the junction kept 7 bases outside the gene matches. The CDR3 runs to 15 residues. CDR3 sequence: CASSVGGSGGDTQYF. For the CDR3, the DNA is TGTGCCAGCAGCGTTGGGGGCAGCGGGGGAGATACGCAGTATTTT.

Regarding this clonotype: A junction end diverges from the germline sequence, so it may reflect a read error. This chain links TRBV12-3 or TRBV12-4 with TRBJ1-5; weak D call: TRBD1 (6 bases). The CDR3 covers 15 residues. Written as DNA, the CDR3 is TGTGTCAGCAGTTCATCGACAGGCTACAATCAGCCCCAGCATTTT. Translated, it gives CVSSSSTGYNQPQHF.

The chain links TRBV24-1 to TRBJ2-5; the D is unclear. The germline V gene encodes CDR1 KGHDR and CDR2 SFDVKD. V lost 3 bases, J lost 2 bases, and 15 bases lay in between. CDR3 length: 16 amino acids. CDR3 bases: TGTGCCACCAGTGATCCCCTGGGCCCTTTTCAAGAGACCCAGTACTTC. This sequence encodes CATSDPLGPFQETQYF.

J is TRBJ2-1 and V is TRBV10-3, with 13 bases aligning to TRBD2. Looked up from germline, CDR1 is ENHRY and CDR2 is SYGVKD. J gave up 9 bases and V 0 bases, and 8 bases lay outside the gene matches. The CDR3 sequence is 17 residues long. CDR3 in amino acids: CAISESKGLAGSGEQFF. CDR3 nucleotide sequence: TGTGCCATCAGTGAGTCGAAGGGACTAGCGGGGTCAGGTGAGCAGTTCTTC.

At least ten counts were recorded for this clonotype. The genes are TRBV10-3 and TRBJ2-7; 15 nucleotides line up with TRBD2. The germline V gene has CDR1 ENHRY and CDR2 SYGVKD. The CDR3 contains 14 residues. Trimming cost V 6 bases and J 4 bases; bases outside gene matches: 1. The CDR3: CAISGTSGRYEQYF. CDR3 in DNA: TGTGCCATCAGCGGGACTAGCGGGAGGTACGAGCAGTACTTC.

The chain combines TRBV7-6 with TRBJ2-2; no reliable D call. Germline V CDR1 and CDR2: SGHVS, FNYEAQ. The CDR3 loop spans 16 amino acids. Trimming removed 4 bases at V and 4 bases at J, with 16 bases between. CDR3 sequence: CASSSGSSTSTGELFF. The CDR3 DNA follows: TGTGCCAGCAGCTCTGGATCTTCTACGAGCACCGGGGAGCTGTTTTTT.

This clonotype was seen repeatedly, ten times or more. This rearrangement joins TRBV18 to TRBJ2-5, with D possibly being TRBD2 (5 bases). V was cut by 0 bases and J by 3 bases, with 8 bases left in between. Germline CDR1 is KGHSH and CDR2 is LQKENI. The CDR3 length is 14 residues. This CDR3 is CASSPPNGKETQYF. CDR3 bases: TGTGCCAGCTCACCACCTAACGGGAAAGAGACCCAGTACTTC.

This clonotype was seen at least ten times. The chain couples TRBV11-2 to TRBJ2-5; the match to TRBD2 covers 11 bases. Germline V CDR1 and CDR2: SGHAT, FQNNGV. The CDR3 extends over 17 amino acids. With 1 base clipped from V and 3 bases from J, the junction kept 7 bases outside the gene matches. Here the CDR3 reads CASSLGGLADFKETQYF. CDR3 bases: TGTGCCAGCAGCTTAGGGGGACTAGCGGACTTTAAAGAGACCCAGTACTTC.